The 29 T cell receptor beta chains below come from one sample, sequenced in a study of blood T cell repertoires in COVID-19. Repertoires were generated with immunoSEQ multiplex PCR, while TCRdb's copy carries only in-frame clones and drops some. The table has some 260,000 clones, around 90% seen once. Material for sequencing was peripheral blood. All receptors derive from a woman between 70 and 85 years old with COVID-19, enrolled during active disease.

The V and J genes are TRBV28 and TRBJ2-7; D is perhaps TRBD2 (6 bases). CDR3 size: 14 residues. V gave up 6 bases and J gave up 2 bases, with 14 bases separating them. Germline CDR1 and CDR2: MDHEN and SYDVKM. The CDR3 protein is CASRSSGLTYEQYF. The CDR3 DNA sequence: TGTGCCAGCAGGTCCTCGGGACTTACCTACGAGCAGTACTTC.

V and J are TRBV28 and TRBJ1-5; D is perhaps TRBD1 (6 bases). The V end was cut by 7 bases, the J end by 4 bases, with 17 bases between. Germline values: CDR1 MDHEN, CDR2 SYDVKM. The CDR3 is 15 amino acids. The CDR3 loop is CASTRLGGGNQPQHF. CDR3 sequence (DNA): TGTGCCAGCACCCGACTGGGAGGGGGGAATCAGCCCCAGCATTTT.

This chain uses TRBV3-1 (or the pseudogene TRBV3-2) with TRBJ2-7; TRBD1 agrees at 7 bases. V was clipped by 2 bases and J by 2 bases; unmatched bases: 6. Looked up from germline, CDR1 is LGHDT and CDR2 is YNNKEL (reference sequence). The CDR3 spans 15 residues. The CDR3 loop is CASSQSSQGAYEQYF. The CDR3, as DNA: TGTGCCAGCAGCCAATCTTCGCAGGGGGCCTACGAGCAGTACTTC.

The CDR3: CASSLRTGGGPQHF. CDR3 nucleotide sequence: TGTGCCAGCAGCCTTAGGACAGGCGGAGGGCCCCAGCATTTT. J is TRBJ1-5 and V is TRBV3-1 (or the pseudogene TRBV3-2), with 7 bases that match TRBD1. CDR1 is LGHDT and CDR2 is YNNKEL in the germline V gene (reference sequence). V dropped 4 bases and J dropped 9; count of bases not matched to a gene: 9. The CDR3 extends over 14 amino acids.

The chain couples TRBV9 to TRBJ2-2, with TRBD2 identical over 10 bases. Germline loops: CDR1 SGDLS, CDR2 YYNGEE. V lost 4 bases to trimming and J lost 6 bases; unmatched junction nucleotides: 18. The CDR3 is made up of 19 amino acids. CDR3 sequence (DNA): TGTGCCAGCAGCCCCCACCCCCTAGCGGGAGAAAACGATCCCGGGGAGCTGTTTTTT. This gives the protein CASSPHPLAGENDPGELFF.

CDR3: CASSELTSRETQYF. For the CDR3, the DNA is TGTGCCAGCAGTGAGCTGACTAGCCGGGAGACCCAGTACTTC. V and J are TRBV6-1 and TRBJ2-5, with 7 bases lining up with TRBD2. The germline gives CDR1 MNHNS, CDR2 SASEGT. There are 14 residues in the CDR3. The V and J ends lost 3 bases and 5 bases, in that order; junction bases with no gene match: 6.

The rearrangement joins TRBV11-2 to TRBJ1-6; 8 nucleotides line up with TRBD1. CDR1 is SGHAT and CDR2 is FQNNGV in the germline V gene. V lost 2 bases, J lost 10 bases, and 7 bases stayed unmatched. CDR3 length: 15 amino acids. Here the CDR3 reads CASSLLNRGKSPLHF. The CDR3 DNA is TGTGCCAGCAGCTTATTAAACAGGGGGAAATCACCCCTCCACTTT.

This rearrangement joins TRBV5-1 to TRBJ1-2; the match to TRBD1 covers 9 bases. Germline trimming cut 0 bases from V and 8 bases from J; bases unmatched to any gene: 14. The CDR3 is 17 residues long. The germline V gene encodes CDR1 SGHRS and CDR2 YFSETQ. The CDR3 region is CASSLDINRGQLGGYTF. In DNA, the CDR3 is TGCGCCAGCAGCTTGGATATTAACAGGGGGCAATTAGGGGGCTACACCTTC.

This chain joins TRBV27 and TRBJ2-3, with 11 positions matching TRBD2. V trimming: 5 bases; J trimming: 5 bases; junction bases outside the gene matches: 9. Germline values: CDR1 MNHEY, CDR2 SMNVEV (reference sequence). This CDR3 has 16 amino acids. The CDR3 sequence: CASSPTSGRTEDTQYF. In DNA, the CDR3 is TGTGCCAGCAGTCCAACTAGCGGGAGAACGGAAGATACGCAGTATTTT.

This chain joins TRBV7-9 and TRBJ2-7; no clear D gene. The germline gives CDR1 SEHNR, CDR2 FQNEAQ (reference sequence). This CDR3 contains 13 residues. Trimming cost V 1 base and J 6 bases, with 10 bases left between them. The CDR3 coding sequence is TGTGCCAGCAGCTTAGATCTGGGCGCCGAGCAGTACTTC. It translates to CASSLDLGAEQYF.

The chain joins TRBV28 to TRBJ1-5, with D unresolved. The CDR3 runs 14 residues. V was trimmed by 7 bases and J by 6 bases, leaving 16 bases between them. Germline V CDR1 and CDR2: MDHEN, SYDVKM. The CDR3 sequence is CASTPAVVSQPQHF. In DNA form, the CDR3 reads TGTGCCAGCACCCCCGCGGTGGTAAGTCAGCCCCAGCATTTT.

The CDR3 DNA reads TGTGCCAGCACCCGCAGCGGGGGGGTGCGGGAGACCCAGTACTTC. Protein sequence: CASTRSGGVRETQYF. V is TRBV9 and J is TRBJ2-5; 10 bases agree with TRBD2. Germline CDR1 is SGDLS and CDR2 is YYNGEE. V lost 6 bases to trimming and J lost 5 bases; unmatched junction nucleotides: 10. CDR3 length equals 15 residues.

CDR3 sequence: CASSLNRASGYLTYEQYF. CDR3 DNA: TGTGCCAGCAGTTTAAATCGGGCTAGCGGTTATCTTACCTACGAGCAGTACTTC. The chain links TRBV28 to TRBJ2-7; 7 bases match TRBD2. This CDR3 spans 18 amino acids. The germline V gene encodes CDR1 MDHEN and CDR2 SYDVKM. V lost 2 bases, J lost 2 bases, and 15 bases stayed unmatched.

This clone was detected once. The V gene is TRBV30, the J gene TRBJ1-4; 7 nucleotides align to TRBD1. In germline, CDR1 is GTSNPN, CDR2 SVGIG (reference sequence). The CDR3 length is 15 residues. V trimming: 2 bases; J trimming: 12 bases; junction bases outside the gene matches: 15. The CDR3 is CAWSLLTGPSSQLFF. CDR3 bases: TGTGCCTGGAGTCTCCTGACAGGGCCTAGCAGCCAACTGTTTTTT.

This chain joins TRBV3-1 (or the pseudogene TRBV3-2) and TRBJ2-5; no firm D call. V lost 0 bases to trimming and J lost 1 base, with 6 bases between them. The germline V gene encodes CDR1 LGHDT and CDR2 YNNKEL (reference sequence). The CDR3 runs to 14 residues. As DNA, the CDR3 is TGTGCCAGCAGCCAAGATCTAAGCCAAGAGACCCAGTACTTC. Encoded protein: CASSQDLSQETQYF.

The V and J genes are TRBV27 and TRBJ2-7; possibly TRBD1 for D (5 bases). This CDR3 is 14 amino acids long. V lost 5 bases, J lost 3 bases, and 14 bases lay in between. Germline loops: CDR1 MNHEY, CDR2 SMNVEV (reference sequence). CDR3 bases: TGTGCCAGCAGTAGAACCGAAGACAGCTACGAGCAGTACTTC. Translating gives CASSRTEDSYEQYF.

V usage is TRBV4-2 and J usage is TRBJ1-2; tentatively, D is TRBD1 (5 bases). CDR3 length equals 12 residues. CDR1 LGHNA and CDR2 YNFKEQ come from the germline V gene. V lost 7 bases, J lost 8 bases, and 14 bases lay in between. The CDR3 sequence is CASTNGGNGYTF. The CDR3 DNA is TGTGCCAGCACCAACGGGGGTAACGGCTACACCTTC.

CDR3 sequence: CASSQEGRANYGYTF. In nucleotides, the CDR3 is TGCGCCAGCAGCCAAGAAGGGCGGGCTAACTATGGCTACACCTTC. The chain is built from TRBV4-3 and TRBJ1-2; no firm D call. This CDR3 has 15 residues. V was cut by 0 bases and J by 0 bases, with 8 bases left in between. Germline assignment: CDR1 LGHNA and CDR2 YSLEER.

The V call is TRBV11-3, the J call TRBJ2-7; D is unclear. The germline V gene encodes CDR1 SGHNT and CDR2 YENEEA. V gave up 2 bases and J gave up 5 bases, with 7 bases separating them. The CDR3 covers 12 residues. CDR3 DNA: TGTGCCAGCAGCTTAAGCGACCACGAGCAGTACTTC. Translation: CASSLSDHEQYF.

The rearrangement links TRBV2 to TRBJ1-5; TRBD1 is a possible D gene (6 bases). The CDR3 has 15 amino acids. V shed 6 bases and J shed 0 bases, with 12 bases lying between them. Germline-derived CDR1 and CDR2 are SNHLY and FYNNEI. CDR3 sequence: CASSPRGVSNQPQHF. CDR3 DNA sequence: TGTGCCAGCAGCCCCAGGGGAGTTAGCAATCAGCCCCAGCATTTT.

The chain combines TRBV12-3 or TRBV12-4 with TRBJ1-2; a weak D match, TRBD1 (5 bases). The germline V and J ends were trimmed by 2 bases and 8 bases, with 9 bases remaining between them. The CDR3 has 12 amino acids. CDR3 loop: CASSLSRGGYTF. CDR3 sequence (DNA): TGTGCCAGCAGTTTAAGCCGGGGGGGCTACACCTTC.

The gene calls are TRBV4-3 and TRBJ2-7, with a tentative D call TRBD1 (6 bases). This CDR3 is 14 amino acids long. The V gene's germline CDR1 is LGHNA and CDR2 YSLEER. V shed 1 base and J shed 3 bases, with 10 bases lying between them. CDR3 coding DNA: TGCGCCAGCAGCCAAGGCGCAGGGGACTACGAGCAGTACTTC. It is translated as CASSQGAGDYEQYF.

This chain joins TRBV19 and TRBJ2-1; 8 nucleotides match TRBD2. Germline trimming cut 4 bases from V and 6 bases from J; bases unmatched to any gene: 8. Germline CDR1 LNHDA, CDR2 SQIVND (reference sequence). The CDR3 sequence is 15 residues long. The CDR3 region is CASSTGLVMSNEQFF. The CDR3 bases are TGTGCCAGTAGTACGGGACTAGTTATGAGCAATGAGCAGTTCTTC.

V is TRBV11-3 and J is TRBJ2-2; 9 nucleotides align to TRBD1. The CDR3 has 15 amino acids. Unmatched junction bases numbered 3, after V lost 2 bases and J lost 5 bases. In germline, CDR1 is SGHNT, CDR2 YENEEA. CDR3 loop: CASSLTGGRTGELFF. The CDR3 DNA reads TGTGCCAGCAGCTTAACAGGGGGCCGGACCGGGGAGCTGTTTTTT.

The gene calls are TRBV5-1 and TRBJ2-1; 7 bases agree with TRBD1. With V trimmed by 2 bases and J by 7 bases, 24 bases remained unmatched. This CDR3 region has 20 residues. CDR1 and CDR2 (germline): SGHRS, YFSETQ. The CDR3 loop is CASSFSRGLLAGNHGNEQFF. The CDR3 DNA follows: TGCGCCAGCAGCTTTTCTAGGGGGCTTTTAGCCGGGAACCATGGGAATGAGCAGTTCTTC.

In nucleotides, the CDR3 is TGTGCCAGCAGCCTAGCGGGAGTGTTCAATGAGCAGTTCTTC. This translates into CASSLAGVFNEQFF. V usage is TRBV5-4 and J usage is TRBJ2-1; 10 nucleotides line up with TRBD2. V shed 4 bases and J 6 bases; nucleotides not matched to a gene: 4. CDR1 and CDR2 from the germline V gene are SGHNT and YYREEE (reference sequence). This CDR3 is 14 amino acids long.

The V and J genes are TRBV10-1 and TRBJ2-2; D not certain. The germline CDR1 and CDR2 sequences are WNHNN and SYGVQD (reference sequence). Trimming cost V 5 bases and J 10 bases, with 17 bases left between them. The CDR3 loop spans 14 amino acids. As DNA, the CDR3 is TGCGCCAGCAGTCGCCGGCTCAAGGAGCTGGAGCTGTTTTTT. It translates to CASSRRLKELELFF.

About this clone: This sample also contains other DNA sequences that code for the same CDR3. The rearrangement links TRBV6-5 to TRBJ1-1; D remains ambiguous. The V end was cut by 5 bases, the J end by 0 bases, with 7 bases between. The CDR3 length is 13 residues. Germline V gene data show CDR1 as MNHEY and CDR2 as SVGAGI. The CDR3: CASSSQMNTEAFF. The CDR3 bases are TGTGCCAGCAGTAGTCAGATGAACACTGAAGCTTTCTTT.

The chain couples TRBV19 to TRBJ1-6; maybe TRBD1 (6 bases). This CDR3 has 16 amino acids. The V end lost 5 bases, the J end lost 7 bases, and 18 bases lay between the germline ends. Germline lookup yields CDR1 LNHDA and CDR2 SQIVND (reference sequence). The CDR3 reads CASSSHRQAANSPLHF. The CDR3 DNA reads TGTGCCAGTAGTTCCCATCGACAGGCGGCAAATTCACCCCTCCACTTT.